The 13 T cell receptor beta chains reported below all come from one sample, sequenced in a study of shared clonotypes between healthy human individuals. Terminally differentiated effector memory CD45RA+ cells were excluded from the naive CD8 cells, which were CD45RO-negative and positively selected for CCR7. TCRdb's copy holds only in-frame clones and misses some; the assay was immunoSEQ multiplex PCR. This table has more than 2 million clones, approximately 94% appearing once. The specimen was naive CD8+ T cells sorted from blood. These receptors came from a man aged 18 to 35 in good health.

The J gene is TRBJ2-5, the V gene TRBV7-9; maybe TRBD1 (6 bases). This CDR3 is 15 amino acids long. With 2 bases removed from V and 5 bases from J, the gap between germline ends came to 15 bases. Germline lookup yields CDR1 SEHNR and CDR2 FQNEAQ (reference sequence). CDR3 nucleotides: TGTGCCAGCAGCTTACCACAGGGCGTCGAGGAGACCCAGTACTTC. Amino acid sequence: CASSLPQGVEETQYF.

The genes are TRBV5-6 and TRBJ2-7, with D possibly matching TRBD2 (5 bases). V was shortened by 2 bases and J by 3 bases, with 18 bases between the two germline ends. The length of the CDR3 is 16 residues. Germline V gives CDR1 SGHDT, CDR2 YYEEEE. CDR3 residues: CASSLGSWTSFYEQYF. DNA of the CDR3: TGTGCCAGCAGCTTAGGATCCTGGACTTCCTTCTACGAGCAGTACTTC.

The chain employs TRBV6-5 and TRBJ2-7, with D unclear. CDR3 length: 14 residues. The germline V and J ends were trimmed by 4 bases and 3 bases, with 13 bases remaining between them. The germline gives CDR1 MNHEY, CDR2 SVGAGI. CDR3 amino acids: CASSFGSNDYEQYF. Here the CDR3 DNA reads TGTGCCAGCAGTTTCGGGTCCAACGACTACGAGCAGTACTTC.

The CDR3 DNA sequence: TGTGCCAGCAGCCTGGTACGGAACACTGAAGCTTTCTTT. This translates into CASSLVRNTEAFF. The V gene is TRBV5-5, the J gene TRBJ1-1, with no clear D. V was shortened by 4 bases and J by 1 base, with 8 bases between the two germline ends. The CDR3 is made up of 13 amino acids. Looked up from germline, CDR1 is SGHKS and CDR2 is YYEKEE (reference sequence).

In its sample, this clone was seen once. The V gene is TRBV5-1, the J gene TRBJ2-1; 11 nucleotides match TRBD2. CDR1 and CDR2 (germline): SGHRS, YFSETQ. The CDR3 is 18 amino acids. The trim removed 7 bases at V and 5 bases at J, leaving 17 bases unmatched. The CDR3 loop reads CASRQTSGIEFLNNEQFF. CDR3 nucleotides: TGCGCCAGCCGCCAGACTAGCGGGATCGAGTTCCTAAACAATGAGCAGTTCTTC.

The genes are TRBV4-3 and TRBJ2-1, with D perhaps TRBD1 (6 bases). Trimming stripped 4 bases from V and 7 bases from J, with 14 bases between. The CDR3 loop spans 14 amino acids. Germline V CDR1 and CDR2: LGHNA, YSLEER. The CDR3 is CASSPAWTVNEQFF. Written as DNA, the CDR3 is TGCGCCAGCAGCCCCGCCTGGACAGTTAATGAGCAGTTCTTC.

This clone was seen a single time. The V gene is TRBV14, the J gene TRBJ1-1; 7 nucleotides match TRBD1. Germline V gene lookup returns CDR1 SGHDN and CDR2 FVKESK. With V trimmed by 5 bases and J by 5 bases, 11 bases remained unmatched. This CDR3 contains 15 residues. The CDR3 sequence is CASSKIQGMTTEAFF. CDR3 bases: TGTGCCAGCAGCAAAATACAGGGGATGACAACTGAAGCTTTCTTT.

A remark on this clone: The sample carries other DNA sequences with the same CDR3. The chain couples TRBV28 to TRBJ1-1; D is uncertain. CDR1 is MDHEN and CDR2 is SYDVKM in the germline V gene. The CDR3 runs to 14 residues. Trimming removed 3 bases from V and 0 bases from J, with 8 bases in between. Here the CDR3 reads CASSLGGLNTEAFF. The CDR3 DNA is TGTGCCAGCAGTTTGGGCGGTCTGAACACTGAAGCTTTCTTT. The complete variable domain, with remaining parts taken from reference TRBV28 and TRBJ1-1, reads DVKVTQSSRYLVKRTGEKVFLECVQDMDHENMFWYRQDPGLGLRLIYFSYDVKMKEKGDIPEGYSVSREKKERFSLILESASTNQTSMYLCASSLGGLNTEAFFGQGTRLTVV.

This clone was seen more than once but under ten times. This sequence joins TRBV15 and TRBJ1-4; no reliable D call. This CDR3 comprises 15 residues. V was shortened by 4 bases and J by 1 base, with 10 bases between the two germline ends. CDR1 is LNHNV and CDR2 is YYDKDF in the germline V gene (reference sequence). The CDR3 protein is CATSTQLLTNEKLFF. CDR3 in DNA: TGTGCCACCAGCACACAGTTACTAACTAATGAAAAACTGTTTTTT.

The chain couples TRBV6-5 to TRBJ2-7, with D possibly matching TRBD1 (5 bases). With 5 bases removed from V and 1 base from J, the gap between germline ends came to 12 bases. This CDR3 contains 14 residues. The germline gives CDR1 MNHEY, CDR2 SVGAGI. The CDR3 DNA follows: TGTGCCAGCAGTCTCATGGGGCAATCCTACGAGCAGTACTTC. Translated: CASSLMGQSYEQYF.

The genes are TRBV6-9 and TRBJ2-3; 9 bases fit TRBD2. Per the germline V gene, CDR1 is MNHGY and CDR2 is SVAAGI. This CDR3 has 14 residues. With V trimmed by 5 bases and J by 3 bases, 3 bases remained unmatched. CDR3 DNA: TGTGCCAGCAGTGGCGGGAGGGAGACAGATACGCAGTATTTT. This codes for CASSGGRETDTQYF.

In this sample, this clone turned up a few times. The V and J genes are TRBV19 and TRBJ2-7; 8 bases map to TRBD1. V lost 4 bases to trimming and J lost 3 bases; unmatched junction nucleotides: 5. The germline CDR1 and CDR2 sequences are LNHDA and SQIVND (reference sequence). The CDR3 covers 14 residues. CDR3 loop: CASSNRGQGYEQYF. The DNA of the CDR3 is TGTGCCAGTAGTAATCGAGGACAGGGCTACGAGCAGTACTTC.

The chain combines TRBV7-6 with TRBJ1-2; tentatively, D is TRBD1 (5 bases). In germline, CDR1 is SGHVS, CDR2 FNYEAQ. The V gene lost 5 bases and the J gene lost 3 bases, with 13 bases spanning the gap. This CDR3 contains 14 residues. The CDR3 loop is CASSPGHSYYGYTF. In nucleotides, the CDR3 is TGTGCCAGCAGCCCAGGACACAGTTACTATGGCTACACCTTC.